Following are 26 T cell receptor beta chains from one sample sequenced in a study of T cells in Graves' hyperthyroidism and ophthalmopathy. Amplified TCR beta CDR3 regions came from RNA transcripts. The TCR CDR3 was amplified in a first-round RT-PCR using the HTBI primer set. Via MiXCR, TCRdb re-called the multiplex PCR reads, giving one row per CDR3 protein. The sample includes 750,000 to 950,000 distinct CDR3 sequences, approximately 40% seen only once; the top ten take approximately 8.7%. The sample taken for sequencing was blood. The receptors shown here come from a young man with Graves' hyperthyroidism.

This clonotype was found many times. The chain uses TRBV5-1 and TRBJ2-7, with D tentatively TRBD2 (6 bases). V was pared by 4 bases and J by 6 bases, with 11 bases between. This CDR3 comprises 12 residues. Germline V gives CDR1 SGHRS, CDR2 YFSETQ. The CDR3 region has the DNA TGCGCCAGCAGCGGAGGGGATTTCGAGCAGTACTTC. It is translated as CASSGGDFEQYF.

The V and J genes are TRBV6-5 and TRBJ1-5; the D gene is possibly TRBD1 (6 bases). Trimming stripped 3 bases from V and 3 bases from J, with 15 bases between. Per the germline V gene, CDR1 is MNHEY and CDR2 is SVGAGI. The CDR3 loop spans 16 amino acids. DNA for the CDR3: TGTGCCAGCAGTTATGCCGTGACAGGTTACAATCAGCCCCAGCATTTT. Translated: CASSYAVTGYNQPQHF.

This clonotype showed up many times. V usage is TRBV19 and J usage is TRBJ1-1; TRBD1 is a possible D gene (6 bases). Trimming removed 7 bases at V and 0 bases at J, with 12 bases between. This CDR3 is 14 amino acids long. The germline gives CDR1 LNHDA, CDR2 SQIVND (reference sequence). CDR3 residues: CASTSDRLNTEAFF. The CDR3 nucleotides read TGTGCCAGTACCTCGGACAGATTGAACACTGAAGCTTTCTTT.

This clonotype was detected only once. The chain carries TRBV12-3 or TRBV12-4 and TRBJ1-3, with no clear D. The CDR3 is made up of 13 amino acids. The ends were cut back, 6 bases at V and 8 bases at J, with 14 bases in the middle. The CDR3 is CASSGIERDTIYF. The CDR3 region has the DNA TGTGCCAGCAGCGGAATAGAAAGGGACACCATATATTTT.

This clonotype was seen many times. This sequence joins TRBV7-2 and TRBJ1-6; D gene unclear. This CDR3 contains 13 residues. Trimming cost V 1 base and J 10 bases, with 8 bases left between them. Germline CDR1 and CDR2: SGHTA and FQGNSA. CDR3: CASSLGKGSPLHF. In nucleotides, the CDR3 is TGTGCCAGCAGCTTAGGGAAGGGATCACCCCTCCACTTT.

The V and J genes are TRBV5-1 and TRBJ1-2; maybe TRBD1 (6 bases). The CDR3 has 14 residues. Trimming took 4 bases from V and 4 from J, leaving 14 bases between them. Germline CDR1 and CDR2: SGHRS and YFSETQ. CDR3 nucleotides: TGCGCCAGCAGCGGGGGCTCTAGTTCCTATGGCTACACCTTC. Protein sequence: CASSGGSSSYGYTF.

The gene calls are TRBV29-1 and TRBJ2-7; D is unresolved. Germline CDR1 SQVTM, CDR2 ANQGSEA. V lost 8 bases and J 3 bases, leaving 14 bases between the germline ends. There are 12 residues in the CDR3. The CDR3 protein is CSPSENGYEQYF. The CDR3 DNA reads TGCAGCCCATCGGAAAATGGCTACGAGCAGTACTTC.

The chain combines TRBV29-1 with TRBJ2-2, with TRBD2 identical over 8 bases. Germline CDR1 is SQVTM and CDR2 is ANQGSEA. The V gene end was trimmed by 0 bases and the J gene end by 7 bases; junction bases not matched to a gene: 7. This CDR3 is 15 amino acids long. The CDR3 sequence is CSVEDGGGRVGELFF. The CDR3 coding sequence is TGCAGCGTTGAAGATGGCGGGGGGCGAGTCGGGGAGCTGTTTTTT.

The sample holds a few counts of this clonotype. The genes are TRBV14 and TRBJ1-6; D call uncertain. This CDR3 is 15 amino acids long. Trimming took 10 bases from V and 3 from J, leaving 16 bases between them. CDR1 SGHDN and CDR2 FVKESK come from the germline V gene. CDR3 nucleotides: TGTGCCAATTATCTCCCGGGCCTCTATAATTCACCCCTCCACTTT. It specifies CANYLPGLYNSPLHF.

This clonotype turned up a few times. The CDR3 spells CASEGSDGYTF. The CDR3 DNA follows: TGTGCCAGCGAGGGGTCAGATGGCTACACCTTC. The V gene is TRBV25-1, the J gene TRBJ1-2, with a tentative D call TRBD1 (5 bases). The CDR3 sequence is 11 residues long. CDR1 is MGHDK, CDR2 SYGVNS, per germline. The V and J ends lost 8 bases and 6 bases respectively, with 10 bases between them.

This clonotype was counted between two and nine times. The CDR3 nucleotides are TGTGCCAGTAGTATAGATCAGGCTGGCCAAGAGACCCAGTACTTC. Its translation is CASSIDQAGQETQYF. This sequence joins TRBV19 and TRBJ2-5; D gene uncertain. Trimming removed 0 bases from V and 1 base from J, with 9 bases in between. The CDR3 loop spans 15 amino acids. The germline V gene has CDR1 LNHDA and CDR2 SQIVND (reference sequence).

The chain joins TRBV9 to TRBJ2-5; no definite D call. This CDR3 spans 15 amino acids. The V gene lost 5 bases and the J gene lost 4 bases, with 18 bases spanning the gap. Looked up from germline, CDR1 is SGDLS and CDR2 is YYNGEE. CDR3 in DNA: TGTGCCAGCAGTCCTGACCTCGGCGTCTCAGAGACCCAGTACTTC. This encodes CASSPDLGVSETQYF.

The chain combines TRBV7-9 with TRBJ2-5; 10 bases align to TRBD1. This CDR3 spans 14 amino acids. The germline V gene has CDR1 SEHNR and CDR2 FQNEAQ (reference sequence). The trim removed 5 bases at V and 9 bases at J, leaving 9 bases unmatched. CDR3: CASSLKGTGEPQYF. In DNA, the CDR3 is TGTGCCAGCAGCCTCAAAGGGACAGGGGAGCCCCAGTACTTC.

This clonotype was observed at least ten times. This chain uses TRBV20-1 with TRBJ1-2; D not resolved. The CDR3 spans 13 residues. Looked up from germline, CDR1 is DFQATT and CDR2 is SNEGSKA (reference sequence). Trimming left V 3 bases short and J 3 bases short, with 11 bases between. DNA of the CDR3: TGCAGTGCTAGGGATTACCAAGACTATGGCTACACCTTC. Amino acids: CSARDYQDYGYTF.

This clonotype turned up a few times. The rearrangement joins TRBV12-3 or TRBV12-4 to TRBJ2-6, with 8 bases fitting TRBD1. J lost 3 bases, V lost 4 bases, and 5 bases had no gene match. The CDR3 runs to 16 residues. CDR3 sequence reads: CASSSPGGGGANVLTF. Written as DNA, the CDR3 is TGTGCCAGCAGTTCCCCAGGGGGCGGTGGGGCCAACGTCCTGACTTTC.

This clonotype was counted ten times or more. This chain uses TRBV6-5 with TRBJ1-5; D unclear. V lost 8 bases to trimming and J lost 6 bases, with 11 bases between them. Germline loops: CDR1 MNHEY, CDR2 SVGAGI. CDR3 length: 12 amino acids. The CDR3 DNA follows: TGTGCCAGCCGTAAAGTAGGTCAGCCCCAGCATTTT. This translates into CASRKVGQPQHF.

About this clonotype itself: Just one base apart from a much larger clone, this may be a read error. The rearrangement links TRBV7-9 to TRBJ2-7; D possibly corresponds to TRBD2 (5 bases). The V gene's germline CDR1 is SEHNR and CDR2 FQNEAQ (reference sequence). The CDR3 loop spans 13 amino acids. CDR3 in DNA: TGTGCCGGCAGCCCGGACTTCTCCTACGAGCAGTACTTC. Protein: CAGSPDFSYEQYF.

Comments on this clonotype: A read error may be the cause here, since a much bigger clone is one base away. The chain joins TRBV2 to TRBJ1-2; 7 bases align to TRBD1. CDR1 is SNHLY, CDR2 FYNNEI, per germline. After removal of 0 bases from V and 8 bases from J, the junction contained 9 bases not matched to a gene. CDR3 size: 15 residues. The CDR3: CASSEAPRTGVGYTF. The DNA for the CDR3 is TGTGCCAGCAGTGAAGCGCCACGAACAGGGGTAGGCTACACCTTC.

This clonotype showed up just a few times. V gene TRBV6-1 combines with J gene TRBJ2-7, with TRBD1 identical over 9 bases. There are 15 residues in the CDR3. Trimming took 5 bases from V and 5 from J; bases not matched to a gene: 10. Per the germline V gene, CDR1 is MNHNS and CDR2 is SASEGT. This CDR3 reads CASSSSRDRVNEQYF. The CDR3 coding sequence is TGTGCCAGCAGTTCGTCCCGGGACAGGGTCAACGAGCAGTACTTC.

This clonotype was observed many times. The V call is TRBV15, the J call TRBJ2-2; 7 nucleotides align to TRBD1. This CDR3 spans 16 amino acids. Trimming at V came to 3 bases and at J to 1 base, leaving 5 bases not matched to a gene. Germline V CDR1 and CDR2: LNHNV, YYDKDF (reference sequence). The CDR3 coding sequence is TGTGCCACCAGCAGTCTGGGACAGATGAACACCGGGGAGCTGTTTTTT. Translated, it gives CATSSLGQMNTGELFF. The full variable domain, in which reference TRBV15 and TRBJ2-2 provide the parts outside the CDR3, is DAMVIQNPRYQVTQFGKPVTLSCSQTLNHNVMYWYQQKSSQAPKLLFHYYDKDFNNEADTPDNFQSRRPNTSFCFLDIRSPGLGDTAMYLCATSSLGQMNTGELFFGEGSRLTVL.

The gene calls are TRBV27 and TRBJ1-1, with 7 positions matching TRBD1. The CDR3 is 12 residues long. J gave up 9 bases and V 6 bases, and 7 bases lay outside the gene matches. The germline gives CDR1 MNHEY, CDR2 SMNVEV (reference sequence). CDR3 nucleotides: TGTGCCAGCAGACCTCTACAGGGGAAAGCTTTCTTT. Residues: CASRPLQGKAFF.

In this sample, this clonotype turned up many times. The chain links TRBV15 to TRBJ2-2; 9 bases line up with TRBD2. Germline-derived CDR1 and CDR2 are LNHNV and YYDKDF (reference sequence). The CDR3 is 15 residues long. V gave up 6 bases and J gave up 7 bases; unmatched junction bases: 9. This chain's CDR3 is CATRRVAGANGELFF. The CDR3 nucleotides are TGTGCCACCAGAAGGGTAGCGGGAGCAAACGGGGAGCTGTTTTTT.

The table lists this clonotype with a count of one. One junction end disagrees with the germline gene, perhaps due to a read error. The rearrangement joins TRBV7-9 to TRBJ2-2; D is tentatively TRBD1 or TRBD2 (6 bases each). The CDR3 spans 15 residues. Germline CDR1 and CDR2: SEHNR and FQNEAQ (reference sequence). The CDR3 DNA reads TGTGCCAGCAGCGCGGGACCAGGGGACACCGGGGAGCGGTTTTTT. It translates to CASSAGPGDTGERFF.

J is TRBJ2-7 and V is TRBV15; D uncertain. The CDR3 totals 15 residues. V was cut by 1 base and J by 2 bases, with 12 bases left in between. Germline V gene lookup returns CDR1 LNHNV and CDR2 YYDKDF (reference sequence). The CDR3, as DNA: TGTGCCACCAGCAGAGGCCTTCTCCCCACCTACGAGCAGTACTTC. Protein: CATSRGLLPTYEQYF.

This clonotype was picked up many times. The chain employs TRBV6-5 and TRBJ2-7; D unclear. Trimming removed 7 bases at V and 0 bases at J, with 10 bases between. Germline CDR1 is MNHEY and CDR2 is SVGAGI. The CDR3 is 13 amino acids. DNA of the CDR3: TGTGCCAGCATCGACTCAAGCTCCTACGAGCAGTACTTC. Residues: CASIDSSSYEQYF.

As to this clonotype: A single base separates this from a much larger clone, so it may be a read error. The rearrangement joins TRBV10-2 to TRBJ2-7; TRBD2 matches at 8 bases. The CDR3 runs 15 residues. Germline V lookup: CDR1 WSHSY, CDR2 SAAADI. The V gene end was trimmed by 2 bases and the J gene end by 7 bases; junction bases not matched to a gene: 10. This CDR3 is CASSEPGLDGEEQYF. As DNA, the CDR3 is TGCGCCAGCAGTGAGCCGGGACTAGATGGCGAAGAGCAGTACTTC.